Listed below are T cell receptor beta chains from one sample, sequenced in a study of shared clonotypes between healthy human individuals. The assay was immunoSEQ multiplex PCR, and TCRdb's table has in-frame clones only and misses some. The repertoire holds fewer than 600,000 clones, with around three quarters as singletons. Sequenced: PBMCs. Receptors originate from a woman between 40 and 55 years old in good health. Some clones in this sample may be carry-over from other donors' samples. CDR3s include the opening cysteine and the closing phenylalanine or tryptophan. Each record gives: D gene, J gene, V gene, clone size, CDR3 DNA, CDR3 protein. D genes are given only for firm matches. Clone sizes are given selectively: once, few, many, or a class where the clone is expanded.

NA	TRBJ2-3	TRBV7-6	NA	TGTGCCAGCAGCTTACGCAGGGAAAGCACAGATACGCAGTATTTT	CASSLRRESTDTQYF
TRBD2	TRBJ2-7	TRBV14	NA	TGTGCCAGCAGCCGAGTCGGGGGGGTTTCCTACGAGCAGTACTTC	CASSRVGGVSYEQYF
TRBD1	TRBJ1-1	TRBV28	NA	TGTGCCAGCAGTCTGGGACAGGAGACCACTGAAGCTTTCTTT	CASSLGQETTEAFF
NA	TRBJ2-3	TRBV20-1	NA	TGCAGTGCTAGTCTCGCAGATACGCAGTATTTT	CSASLADTQYF
TRBD1	TRBJ1-2	TRBV16	NA	TGTGCCAGCAGCCAATTTGTTGGACAGGGAAACTATGGCTACACCTTC	CASSQFVGQGNYGYTF
NA	TRBJ2-1	TRBV10-2	NA	TGCGCCAGCAGTGAGTATATGCGGGATGACCGGGGCTCCTACAATGAGCAGTTCTTC	CASSEYMRDDRGSYNEQFF
NA	TRBJ2-1	TRBV7-8	few	TGTGCCAGCAGCCTCCTGACTAGTGGGAGTTCGGGTGAGCAGTTCTTC	CASSLLTSGSSGEQFF
NA	TRBJ1-2	TRBV15	few	TGTGCCACCAGCAGAGATGCGGGGGCGGGGGGCTACACCTTC	CATSRDAGAGGYTF
NA	TRBJ1-2	TRBV5-1	NA	TGCGCCAGCAGCTTGCAGGACAGTATTCCATATGGCTACACCTTC	CASSLQDSIPYGYTF
TRBD2	TRBJ2-1	TRBV4-1	NA	TGCGCCAGCAGCCAAGTTACTAGCGGAAACGATGAGCAGTTCTTC	CASSQVTSGNDEQFF
TRBD1	TRBJ2-3	TRBV6-4	NA	TGTGCCAGCAGTGACCAGGGAGGGACAGGGCCAGATACGCAGTATTTT	CASSDQGGTGPDTQYF
TRBD2	TRBJ2-5	TRBV7-9	NA	TGTGCCAGCACTGGACTAGCGGGAGGGGAGGAGACCCAGTACTTC	CASTGLAGGEETQYF
NA	TRBJ2-4	TRBV2	NA	TGTGCCAGCAGACGGGAGCTGACTGACATTCAGTACTTC	CASRRELTDIQYF
TRBD2	TRBJ2-7	TRBV4-1	NA	TGCGCCAGCAGCCATGAAACCGGGACTAGCGGTACCTACGAGCAGTACTTC	CASSHETGTSGTYEQYF
NA	TRBJ2-7	TRBV11-2	NA	TGTGCCAGCAGCTCCCCGGGGACGGGAAACTACGAGCAGTACTTC	CASSSPGTGNYEQYF
NA	TRBJ2-7	TRBV4-1	NA	TGCGCCAGCAGCCAAGGACCAAGGGAACTAGACGAGCAGTACTTC	CASSQGPRELDEQYF
NA	TRBJ2-1	TRBV7-9	once	TGTGCCAGCAGCTTAGCCGCGACCCCTCGCTCCTACAATGAGCAGTTCTTC	CASSLAATPRSYNEQFF
NA	TRBJ1-2	TRBV29-1	NA	TGCAGCGTTGTACGGGACGCCCAGCCAGCCTTTGGCTACACCTTC	CSVVRDAQPAFGYTF
NA	TRBJ2-5	TRBV2	NA	TGTGCCAGCAGTGAATTGAACAGCCAGACGGAGACCCAGTACTTC	CASSELNSQTETQYF
NA	TRBJ2-7	TRBV10-3	NA	TGTGCCATCAGTGAAAGTTCCTACGAGCAGTACTTC	CAISESSYEQYF
NA	TRBJ2-7	TRBV5-8	NA	TGTGCCAGCAGCTTACCCGCCTACGAGCAGTACTTC	CASSLPAYEQYF
TRBD1	TRBJ2-1	TRBV18	NA	TGTGCCAGCTCACCCTATCGGCAGGGGGCGAGAAATGAGCAGTTCTTC	CASSPYRQGARNEQFF
NA	TRBJ1-1	TRBV5-6	NA	TGTGCCAGCAGCCTCCCCGGACGGCTGAACACTGAAGCTTTCTTT	CASSLPGRLNTEAFF
TRBD1	TRBJ1-1	TRBV4-1	many	TGCGCCAGCAGCCAAACCGGGACAGCGGAATACACTGAAGCTTTCTTT	CASSQTGTAEYTEAFF
NA	TRBJ2-3	TRBV27	once	TGTGCCAGCAGCCCCGCGTCGTGGAACACAGATACGCAGTATTTT	CASSPASWNTDTQYF
NA	TRBJ2-7	TRBV11-2	few	TGTGCCAGCAGCTTACAGGGATCCTACGAGCAGTACTTC	CASSLQGSYEQYF
TRBD1	TRBJ2-3	TRBV2	NA	TGTGCCAGCGGGGACAGGGGTGTTCGGGATACGCAGTATTTT	CASGDRGVRDTQYF
TRBD1	TRBJ1-2	TRBV10-3	few	TGTGCCATCAGTCCGGGACAGGGTACTAACTATGGCTACACCTTC	CAISPGQGTNYGYTF
NA	TRBJ2-5	TRBV30	once	TGTGCCTTCCGTCCGACGGATGCGGGCGAGACCCAGTACTTC	CAFRPTDAGETQYF
TRBD2	TRBJ2-2	TRBV10-3	NA	TGTGCCATCAGTGAGCTAGCGGGAGCGCGGACCGGGGAGCTGTTTTTT	CAISELAGARTGELFF
NA	TRBJ2-6	TRBV28	NA	TGTGCCAGCGAAAGCGGGGCCAACGTCCTGACTTTC	CASESGANVLTF
NA	TRBJ2-7	TRBV7-9	NA	TGTGCCAGCAGCGCGGACAGCGGGGATATCTACGAGCAGTACTTC	CASSADSGDIYEQYF
NA	TRBJ1-1	TRBV11-2	once	TGTGCCAGCAGCCGGGGGAATCAGAACACTGAAGCTTTCTTT	CASSRGNQNTEAFF
NA	TRBJ2-7	TRBV6-6	NA	TGTGCCAGCAGTCAACAATACGAGCAGTACTTC	CASSQQYEQYF
TRBD2	TRBJ2-1	TRBV28	few	TGTGCCAGCAGTTTTTTTGGTGGTAGCGGGAGGGAGTATAACAATGAGCAGTTCTTC	CASSFFGGSGREYNNEQFF
NA	TRBJ2-3	TRBV11-2	once	TGTGCCAGCAGCTTAGAGGCCCCGGATACGCAGTATTTT	CASSLEAPDTQYF
NA	TRBJ1-2	TRBV28	NA	TGTGCCACCGGGACGGAAAACTATGGCTACACCTTC	CATGTENYGYTF
NA	TRBJ2-2	TRBV5-1	NA	TGCGCCAGCAGGTGGGGCGTGGAACACTACACCGGGGAGCTGTTTTTT	CASRWGVEHYTGELFF
NA	TRBJ2-5	TRBV5-8	NA	TGTGCCAGCAGCTACACCCAAGAGACCCAGTACTTC	CASSYTQETQYF
NA	TRBJ2-1	TRBV20-1	NA	TGCAGTGCCAGAAGGGACAATGAGCAGTTCTTC	CSARRDNEQFF
NA	TRBJ2-5	TRBV4-1	NA	TGCGCCAGCAGCCAAAAACCACTGGAACGAGGGGAGACCCAGTACTTC	CASSQKPLERGETQYF
NA	TRBJ1-2	TRBV5-1	many	TGCGCCAGCAGCTTGGAATATAGTGGCTACACCTTC	CASSLEYSGYTF
NA	TRBJ2-5	TRBV7-2	NA	TGTGCCAGCAGCTCCGTCGGCCAAGGGGGGGAGACCCAGTACTTC	CASSSVGQGGETQYF
TRBD1	TRBJ2-4	TRBV28	NA	TGTGCCAGCAGGACAGGGGAAAACATTCAGTACTTC	CASRTGENIQYF
NA	TRBJ1-4	TRBV30	NA	TGTGCCTGGAGGGACAATAATGAAAAACTGTTTTTT	CAWRDNNEKLFF
TRBD2	TRBJ2-1	TRBV30	once	TGTGCCTGGAGGATACGTCTAGCGGGATTAAATGAGCAGTTCTTC	CAWRIRLAGLNEQFF
NA	TRBJ2-2	TRBV19	NA	TGTGCCAGTAATCGACAGTCCGACACCGGGGAGCTGTTTTTT	CASNRQSDTGELFF
TRBD2	TRBJ2-1	TRBV4-2	NA	TGTGCCAGCAGCCAAGACGGTGTGACTAGCGGCAACAATGAGCAGTTCTTC	CASSQDGVTSGNNEQFF